These 18 T cell receptor beta chains originate from one sample sequenced in a study of blood T cell repertoires in COVID-19. Clones were sequenced by immunoSEQ multiplex PCR, and TCRdb holds only the in-frame ones, with some missing. This table has hundreds of thousands of clones, 80% to 85% appearing once. Sequenced material: peripheral blood. These receptors came from a woman older than 75 with active or convalescent COVID-19.

CDR3 amino acids: CASSFPPADTQYF. CDR3 coding DNA: TGCGCCAGCAGCTTCCCTCCCGCAGATACGCAGTATTTT. This sequence joins TRBV5-1 and TRBJ2-3; no clear D gene. This CDR3 spans 13 amino acids. V lost 2 bases and J 4 bases, leaving 8 bases between the germline ends. Germline V gene sequence: CDR1 SGHRS, CDR2 YFSETQ.

The J gene is TRBJ1-3, the V gene TRBV18; 8 bases are a match to TRBD1. CDR1 KGHSH and CDR2 LQKENI come from the germline V gene. The length of the CDR3 is 17 residues. V dropped 2 bases and J dropped 0; count of bases not matched to a gene: 6. The CDR3 reads CASSPLTGAYSGNTIYF. The CDR3 region has the DNA TGTGCCAGCTCACCATTGACAGGGGCCTACTCTGGAAACACCATATATTTT. The full variable domain, rest sourced from reference TRBV18 and TRBJ1-3, is NAGVMQNPRHLVRRRGQEARLRCSPMKGHSHVYWYRQLPEEGLKFMVYLQKENIIDESGMPKERFSAEFPKEGPSILRIQQVVRGDSAAYFCASSPLTGAYSGNTIYFGEGSWLTVV.

The chain has TRBV7-6 and TRBJ1-1, with D perhaps TRBD1 (5 bases). Trimming took off 5 bases at V and 3 bases at J, with 16 bases between the two ends. This CDR3 spans 15 amino acids. Germline V CDR1 and CDR2: SGHVS, FNYEAQ. CDR3 amino acids: CASSRLDSGDTEAFF. For the CDR3, the DNA is TGTGCCAGCAGCCGACTGGACTCGGGGGACACTGAAGCTTTCTTT.

J is TRBJ2-3 and V is TRBV5-6; no reliable D call. The germline V gene has CDR1 SGHDT and CDR2 YYEEEE. V gave up 10 bases and J gave up 1 base, with 13 bases separating them. This CDR3 comprises 13 residues. The DNA for the CDR3 is TGTGCCTCTCTAGGCAGTCGCACAGATACGCAGTATTTT. It codes for CASLGSRTDTQYF.

The chain carries TRBV27 and TRBJ2-7; no firm D call. The length of the CDR3 is 13 residues. V lost 4 bases and J 3 bases, leaving 10 bases between the germline ends. Germline CDR1 reads MNHEY; CDR2 reads SMNVEV (reference sequence). The CDR3 nucleotides are TGTGCCAGCAGTTCACTCCTCAACTACGAGCAGTACTTC. Its protein product is CASSSLLNYEQYF.

The J gene is TRBJ2-1, the V gene TRBV5-4, with TRBD2 matching 14 bases. There are 16 residues in the CDR3. CDR1 and CDR2 (germline): SGHNT, YYREEE (reference sequence). V lost 3 bases and J lost 5; bases outside the gene matches: 4. The DNA of the CDR3 is TGTGCCAGCAGCTCCTCGACTAGCGGGAGGGACAATGAGCAGTTCTTC. It is translated as CASSSSTSGRDNEQFF.

This clone was observed a few times. The CDR3, as DNA: TGTGCTAGTGGCCTATATCAGGGGGCCACAGATACGCAGTATTTT. Residues: CASGLYQGATDTQYF. The chain joins TRBV12-5 to TRBJ2-3; 8 nucleotides match TRBD1. CDR1 is LGHNT, CDR2 FRNRAP, per germline. The V segment lost 6 bases and the J segment 2 bases; nucleotides outside the gene matches: 7. This CDR3 is 15 amino acids long.

V is TRBV5-4 and J is TRBJ2-5; 10 positions match TRBD2. Germline-derived CDR1 and CDR2 are SGHNT and YYREEE (reference sequence). J was trimmed by 1 base and V by 2 bases; bases with no gene match: 5. The CDR3 has 16 residues. The CDR3 here is CASSFGLAGGQETQYF. CDR3 DNA sequence: TGTGCCAGCAGCTTTGGTTTAGCGGGAGGCCAAGAGACCCAGTACTTC.

The J gene is TRBJ2-2, the V gene TRBV27, with 7 positions matching TRBD1. V lost 3 bases and J lost 4; bases outside the gene matches: 8. CDR1 and CDR2 (germline): MNHEY, SMNVEV (reference sequence). This CDR3 contains 16 residues. The CDR3 DNA reads as TGTGCCAGCAGTTTCGGGCGGCAGGGGGTCACCGGGGAGCTGTTTTTT. Its protein is CASSFGRQGVTGELFF.

The J gene is TRBJ2-7, the V gene TRBV4-2; 7 bases agree with TRBD1. This CDR3 comprises 15 residues. Germline V CDR1 and CDR2: LGHNA, YNFKEQ. V shed 0 bases, J shed 12 bases, and the junction held 14 bases outside the gene matches. CDR3 amino acids: CASSQDWAGGVLRYF. For the CDR3, the DNA is TGTGCCAGCAGCCAAGATTGGGCAGGGGGAGTACTGCGGTACTTC.

This clone was recorded a few times. The V call is TRBV2, the J call TRBJ2-7; 7 positions match TRBD2. This CDR3 is built from 13 residues. Germline CDR1 is SNHLY and CDR2 is FYNNEI. The ends lost 8 bases at V and 2 bases at J; junction bases unmatched: 6. CDR3 sequence reads: CASLGGNTYEQYF. The CDR3 nucleotides are TGTGCCAGCCTGGGGGGGAACACCTACGAGCAGTACTTC.

The CDR3 reads CASSPGGPYEQYF. The CDR3 DNA reads as TGTGCCAGCAGCCCCGGGGGGCCGTACGAGCAGTACTTC. J is TRBJ2-7 and V is TRBV7-9, with D perhaps matching TRBD2 (7 bases). The CDR3 is made up of 13 amino acids. V gave up 5 bases and J gave up 4 bases, with 12 bases separating them. Germline V gene data show CDR1 as SEHNR and CDR2 as FQNEAQ (reference sequence).

V is TRBV3-1 (or the pseudogene TRBV3-2) and J is TRBJ2-3; tentative D call: TRBD2 (6 bases). Per the germline V gene, CDR1 is LGHDT and CDR2 is YNNKEL (reference sequence). Trimming shortened V by 4 bases and J by 6 bases, and 20 bases separated the two germline ends. The CDR3 contains 16 residues. CDR3 in amino acids: CASSPPLAHATDTQYF. The CDR3 nucleotides read TGTGCCAGCAGCCCACCACTAGCTCACGCCACGGATACGCAGTATTTT.

This chain uses TRBV5-4 with TRBJ1-5; 8 bases are shared with TRBD1. The CDR3 runs to 16 residues. Trimming took 1 base from V and 4 from J; bases not matched to a gene: 7. Germline CDR1 and CDR2: SGHNT and YYREEE (reference sequence). CDR3 region: CASSLSGTGRNQPQHF. CDR3 nucleotides: TGTGCCAGCAGCTTGTCCGGGACAGGAAGGAATCAGCCCCAGCATTTT.

The rearrangement joins TRBV18 to TRBJ2-3, with TRBD2 matching over 9 bases. This CDR3 has 16 residues. In germline, CDR1 is KGHSH, CDR2 LQKENI. The trim removed 1 base at V and 2 bases at J, leaving 4 bases unmatched. This CDR3 is CASSPLRLAVTDTQYF. CDR3 coding DNA: TGTGCCAGCTCACCACTTAGACTAGCGGTCACAGATACGCAGTATTTT.

The chain uses TRBV6-2 or TRBV6-3 and TRBJ2-5; D is undetermined. Germline values: CDR1 MNHEY, CDR2 SVGEGT. V was clipped by 4 bases and J by 5 bases, with 17 bases between them. The CDR3 is 15 amino acids. The CDR3 sequence is CASSSPLDSFETQYF. CDR3 coding DNA: TGTGCCAGCAGTTCACCTCTAGACTCGTTTGAGACCCAGTACTTC.

The chain recombines TRBV5-1 with TRBJ2-7; 12 bases are shared with TRBD2. With V trimmed by 5 bases and J by 6 bases, 6 bases remained unmatched. Germline assignment: CDR1 SGHRS and CDR2 YFSETQ. CDR3 length: 14 amino acids. The CDR3 coding sequence is TGCGCCAGCAGTAGGGGACTAGCGGGTTTCGAGCAGTACTTC. This translates into CASSRGLAGFEQYF. The variable domain in full, completed from reference TRBV5-1 and TRBJ2-7, reads KAGVTQTPRYLIKTRGQQVTLSCSPISGHRSVSWYQQTPGQGLQFLFEYFSETQRNKGNFPGRFSGRQFSNSRSEMNVSTLELGDSALYLCASSRGLAGFEQYFGPGTRLTVT.

This clone occurred a few times. The chain carries TRBV12-3 or TRBV12-4 and TRBJ2-7, with D perhaps matching TRBD1 (6 bases). V lost 2 bases and J lost 3, with 8 bases in between. The CDR3 covers 13 residues. As DNA, the CDR3 is TGTGCCAGCAGTTTACAGGGGCACTACGAGCAGTACTTC. It yields the protein CASSLQGHYEQYF.